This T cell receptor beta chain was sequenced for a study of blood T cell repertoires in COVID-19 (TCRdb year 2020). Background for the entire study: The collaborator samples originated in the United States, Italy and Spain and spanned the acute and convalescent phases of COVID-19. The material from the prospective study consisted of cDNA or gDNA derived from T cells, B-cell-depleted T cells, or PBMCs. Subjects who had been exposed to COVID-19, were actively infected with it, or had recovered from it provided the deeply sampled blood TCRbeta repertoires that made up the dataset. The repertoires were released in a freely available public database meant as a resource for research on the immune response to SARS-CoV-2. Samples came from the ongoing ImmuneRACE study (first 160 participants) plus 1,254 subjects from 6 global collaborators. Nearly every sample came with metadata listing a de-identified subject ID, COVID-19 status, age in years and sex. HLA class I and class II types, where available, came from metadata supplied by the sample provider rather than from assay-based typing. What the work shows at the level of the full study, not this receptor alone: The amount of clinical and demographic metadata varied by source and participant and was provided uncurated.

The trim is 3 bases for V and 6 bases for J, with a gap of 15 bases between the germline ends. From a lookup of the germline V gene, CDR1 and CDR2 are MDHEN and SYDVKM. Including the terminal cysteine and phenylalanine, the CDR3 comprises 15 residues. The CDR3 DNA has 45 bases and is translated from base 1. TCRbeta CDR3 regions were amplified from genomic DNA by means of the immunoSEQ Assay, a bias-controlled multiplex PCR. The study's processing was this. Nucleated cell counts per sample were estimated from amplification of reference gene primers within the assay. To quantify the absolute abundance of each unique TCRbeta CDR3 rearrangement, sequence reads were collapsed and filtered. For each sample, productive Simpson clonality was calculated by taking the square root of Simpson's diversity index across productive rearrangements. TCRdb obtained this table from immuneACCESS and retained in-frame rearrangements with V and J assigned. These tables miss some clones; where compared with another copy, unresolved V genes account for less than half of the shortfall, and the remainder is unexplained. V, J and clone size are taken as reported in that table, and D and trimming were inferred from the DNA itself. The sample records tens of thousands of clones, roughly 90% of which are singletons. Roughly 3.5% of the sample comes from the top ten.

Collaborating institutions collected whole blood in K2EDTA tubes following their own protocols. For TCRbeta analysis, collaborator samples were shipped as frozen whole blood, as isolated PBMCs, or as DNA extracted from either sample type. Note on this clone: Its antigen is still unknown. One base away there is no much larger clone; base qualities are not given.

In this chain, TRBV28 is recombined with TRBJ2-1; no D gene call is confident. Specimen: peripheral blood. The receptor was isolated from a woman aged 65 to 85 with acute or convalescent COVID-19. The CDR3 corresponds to CASSFQKLIRNEQFF. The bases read TGTGCCAGCAGTTTTCAAAAGCTAATTCGCAATGAGCAGTTCTTC.